The 23 T cell receptor beta chains listed next were all sequenced from one sample in a study of OX40 agonist ivuxolimab in advanced cancers. Using immunoSEQ multiplex PCR, the repertoire was profiled, and TCRdb retains in-frame clones only, with some absent. This table has approximately 70,000 clones, just over 85% appearing once. The sample was CD4+ or CD8+ T cells sorted from blood, taken in a trial of the OX40 agonist ivuxolimab. The receptors shown here come from an adult with an advanced solid tumor such as melanoma, head and neck, liver or kidney cancer.

This chain links TRBV2 with TRBJ2-7, with TRBD1 matching 9 bases. Germline V gene lookup returns CDR1 SNHLY and CDR2 FYNNEI. Trimming at V came to 1 base and at J to 2 bases, leaving 0 bases not matched to a gene. The CDR3 loop spans 14 amino acids. CDR3 sequence (DNA): TGTGCCAGCAGTGAAGGGACAGGGGCCTACGAGCAGTACTTC. Encoded protein: CASSEGTGAYEQYF.

The rearrangement uses TRBV6-5 and TRBJ2-7; D ambiguous. The CDR3 is made up of 14 amino acids. The V and J ends lost 0 bases and 5 bases respectively, with 11 bases between them. Germline assignment: CDR1 MNHEY and CDR2 SVGAGI. DNA of the CDR3: TGTGCCAGCAGTTACTCGAGCCCTAGGGACGAGCAGTACTTC. This gives the protein CASSYSSPRDEQYF.

This clone was detected a few times. The rearrangement uses TRBV7-9 and TRBJ1-1; weak D call: TRBD1 (6 bases). Deletions cut 4 bases from V and 1 base from J, with 10 bases between. CDR3 length equals 14 residues. Germline CDR1 SEHNR, CDR2 FQNEAQ (reference sequence). The CDR3 loop reads CASSSTGANTEAFF. The DNA for the CDR3 is TGTGCCAGCAGCTCGACAGGCGCGAACACTGAAGCTTTCTTT.

The chain has TRBV28 and TRBJ2-3; D unclear. The germline V and J ends were trimmed by 1 base and 1 base, with 6 bases remaining between them. The germline CDR1 and CDR2 sequences are MDHEN and SYDVKM. This CDR3 contains 14 residues. The CDR3 DNA sequence: TGTGCCAGCAGTTTATCCGACGGCACAGATACGCAGTATTTT. It codes for CASSLSDGTDTQYF. Together with reference TRBV28 and TRBJ2-3, the CDR3 gives the full variable domain: DVKVTQSSRYLVKRTGEKVFLECVQDMDHENMFWYRQDPGLGLRLIYFSYDVKMKEKGDIPEGYSVSREKKERFSLILESASTNQTSMYLCASSLSDGTDTQYFGPGTRLTVL.

The chain joins TRBV7-9 to TRBJ2-2; 8 bases match TRBD2. Germline V gene lookup returns CDR1 SEHNR and CDR2 FQNEAQ (reference sequence). Trimming at V came to 4 bases and at J to 4 bases, leaving 5 bases not matched to a gene. The CDR3 extends over 15 amino acids. The CDR3 DNA sequence: TGTGCCAGCAGCTCCCAGGCGGGAGGCACCGGGGAGCTGTTTTTT. Protein: CASSSQAGGTGELFF.

The chain has TRBV9 and TRBJ1-6; 9 bases map to TRBD1. The V gene's germline CDR1 is SGDLS and CDR2 YYNGEE. V lost 0 bases to trimming and J lost 11 bases; unmatched junction nucleotides: 3. The CDR3 spans 14 residues. CDR3 sequence reads: CASSVAGQGTPLHF. The CDR3 region has the DNA TGTGCCAGCAGCGTAGCGGGACAGGGTACACCCCTCCACTTT.

V usage is TRBV11-2 and J usage is TRBJ1-6; maybe TRBD1 (5 bases). The germline gives CDR1 SGHAT, CDR2 FQNNGV. CDR3 length: 15 amino acids. V was pared by 0 bases and J by 9 bases, with 12 bases between. In DNA form, the CDR3 reads TGTGCCAGCAGCTTAGACCGGAGGGGTGGTTCACCCCTCCACTTT. This codes for CASSLDRRGGSPLHF.

The chain is built from TRBV28 and TRBJ2-4; D remains ambiguous. Germline CDR1 MDHEN, CDR2 SYDVKM. Trimming removed 6 bases at V and 2 bases at J, with 11 bases between. This CDR3 has 14 amino acids. CDR3 protein: CASSSTNTKNIQYF. The CDR3 DNA reads as TGTGCCAGCAGCTCGACCAATACCAAAAACATTCAGTACTTC.

The V call is TRBV30, the J call TRBJ2-5; 10 bases are a match to TRBD2. The CDR3 covers 14 residues. After removal of 5 bases from V and 7 bases from J, the junction contained 10 bases not matched to a gene. CDR1 and CDR2 (germline): GTSNPN, SVGIG (reference sequence). CDR3 nucleotides: TGTGCCTGGGGCCGCGGACTAGCGGAGGGGACCCAGTACTTC. Its translation is CAWGRGLAEGTQYF.

This clone was recorded once. The chain joins TRBV6-7 to TRBJ2-7; D ambiguous. TRBV6-7 is known as an ORF, though its function is uncertain. The CDR3 is 10 residues long. Between the trimmed V and J ends, which lost 6 bases and 2 bases, there was a span of 2 bases. The CDR3 region has the DNA TGTGCCAGCAGACCCTACGAGCAGTACTTC. Translating it yields CASRPYEQYF.

The genes are TRBV28 and TRBJ2-2, with a possible D match to TRBD2 (5 bases). The V end lost 7 bases, the J end lost 6 bases, and 9 bases lay between the germline ends. Germline CDR1 reads MDHEN; CDR2 reads SYDVKM. The CDR3 is made up of 12 amino acids. The chain's CDR3 is CASNRTPGELFF. CDR3 sequence (DNA): TGTGCCAGCAACCGGACTCCCGGGGAGCTGTTTTTT.

The rearrangement joins TRBV7-8 to TRBJ1-3; D gene ambiguous. This CDR3 comprises 15 residues. From germline, CDR1 is SGHVS and CDR2 FQNEAQ. Trimming took off 7 bases at V and 0 bases at J, with 13 bases between the two ends. The CDR3 spells CASTITAFSGNTIYF. CDR3 sequence (DNA): TGTGCCAGCACTATCACAGCCTTCTCTGGAAACACCATATATTTT.

This chain links TRBV6-5 with TRBJ2-1; TRBD1 agrees at 8 bases. This CDR3 spans 14 amino acids. The germline CDR1 and CDR2 sequences are MNHEY and SVGAGI. V was pared by 7 bases and J by 7 bases, with 9 bases of the junction left unmatched. The DNA for the CDR3 is TGTGCCAGCACCGGGACAGGCATCTTGAATGAGCAGTTCTTC. It yields the protein CASTGTGILNEQFF.

The gene calls are TRBV18 and TRBJ1-5; a weak D match, TRBD1 (5 bases). The CDR3 totals 14 residues. Germline CDR1 and CDR2: KGHSH and LQKENI. With 4 bases removed from V and 3 bases from J, the gap between germline ends came to 10 bases. The CDR3 DNA sequence: TGTGCCAGCTCACGATGGGACGACAATCAGCCCCAGCATTTT. Its protein product is CASSRWDDNQPQHF.

This CDR3 reads CASKLRGSSTEAFF. CDR3 nucleotides: TGTGCCAGCAAACTCAGGGGTTCGAGTACTGAAGCTTTCTTT. The rearrangement uses TRBV5-4 and TRBJ1-1; weak D call: TRBD1 (6 bases). Germline CDR1 and CDR2: SGHNT and YYREEE (reference sequence). The V end lost 6 bases, the J end lost 5 bases, and 17 bases lay between the germline ends. The CDR3 loop spans 14 amino acids.

This chain joins TRBV4-2 and TRBJ2-3; the match to TRBD2 covers 10 bases. CDR3 length: 16 amino acids. CDR1 and CDR2 (germline): LGHNA, YNFKEQ. The V gene end was trimmed by 7 bases and the J gene end by 6 bases; junction bases not matched to a gene: 13. The CDR3 DNA follows: TGTGCCAGCAACTTTCTAGCGGGGGACTCCCCCGATACGCAGTATTTT. It is translated as CASNFLAGDSPDTQYF.

V is TRBV28 and J is TRBJ2-5; perhaps TRBD2 as D (6 bases). With 5 bases removed from V and 5 bases from J, the gap between germline ends came to 21 bases. This CDR3 comprises 16 residues. Germline V gene sequence: CDR1 MDHEN, CDR2 SYDVKM. CDR3 amino acids: CASSPSGRDRGETQYF. As DNA, the CDR3 is TGTGCCAGCAGTCCCTCCGGCCGCGACCGGGGGGAGACCCAGTACTTC.

This clone showed up just once. V and J are TRBV7-6 and TRBJ2-3; 12 bases fit TRBD2. The junction had 3 bases not matched to a gene; V was cut back by 2 bases and J by 3 bases. Germline values: CDR1 SGHVS, CDR2 FNYEAQ. This CDR3 is built from 16 residues. The CDR3 here is CASSLRGLAGTDTQYF. In DNA, the CDR3 is TGTGCCAGCAGCTTAAGAGGACTAGCGGGAACAGATACGCAGTATTTT.

V is TRBV5-1 and J is TRBJ1-4, with D unclear. Looked up from germline, CDR1 is SGHRS and CDR2 is YFSETQ. Trimming shortened V by 3 bases and J by 2 bases, and 11 bases separated the two germline ends. The CDR3 runs to 15 residues. In DNA form, the CDR3 reads TGCGCCAGCAGCTCCCACCCTGGTACTAATGAAAAACTGTTTTTT. Its protein product is CASSSHPGTNEKLFF. The full variable domain, its missing parts supplied by reference TRBV5-1 and TRBJ1-4, is KAGVTQTPRYLIKTRGQQVTLSCSPISGHRSVSWYQQTPGQGLQFLFEYFSETQRNKGNFPGRFSGRQFSNSRSEMNVSTLELGDSALYLCASSSHPGTNEKLFFGSGTQLSVL.

The gene calls are TRBV28 and TRBJ1-2; maybe TRBD1 (5 bases). The CDR3 runs 14 residues. Germline CDR1 MDHEN, CDR2 SYDVKM. V lost 3 bases, J lost 2 bases, and 10 bases lay in between. CDR3 DNA sequence: TGTGCCAGCAGTTTCGTAGACAGAAACTATGGCTACACCTTC. Residues: CASSFVDRNYGYTF.

V and J are TRBV6-1 and TRBJ2-7, with D perhaps given as TRBD1 or TRBD2 (5 bases each). Between the trimmed V and J ends, which lost 11 bases and 7 bases, there was a span of 15 bases. The CDR3 runs to 11 residues. CDR1 and CDR2 (germline): MNHNS, SASEGT. The CDR3 DNA is TGTGCCGTAGGGGAGTCGGGGGAGCAGTACTTC. Its protein product is CAVGESGEQYF.

The rearrangement uses TRBV19 and TRBJ1-2, with no clear D. CDR1 LNHDA and CDR2 SQIVND come from the germline V gene (reference sequence). CDR3 size: 14 residues. V was pared by 0 bases and J by 7 bases, with 12 bases between. CDR3 sequence reads: CASSIDPEFGGYTF. The CDR3 coding sequence is TGTGCCAGTAGTATAGATCCAGAGTTCGGTGGCTACACCTTC. Full variable domain (rest looked up from reference TRBV19 and TRBJ1-2): DGGITQSPKYLFRKEGQNVTLSCEQNLNHDAMYWYRQDPGQGLRLIYYSQIVNDFQKGDIAEGYSVSREKKESFPLTVTSAQKNPTAFYLCASSIDPEFGGYTFGSGTRLTVV.

This clone was seen a handful of times. This sequence joins TRBV28 and TRBJ1-6; D remains ambiguous. V shed 5 bases and J shed 6 bases, with 11 bases lying between them. There are 14 residues in the CDR3. CDR1 and CDR2 from the germline V gene are MDHEN and SYDVKM. In DNA form, the CDR3 reads TGTGCCAGCAGTGGCGAAGGGAGTAATTCACCCCTCCACTTT. Its protein product is CASSGEGSNSPLHF.